This TCR beta chain originates from a study of cytomegalovirus exposure and HLA in healthy donors. Findings and limits, study-wide: A reported reduction in N-insertions relative to the approximately 640-donor mean was seen in an Asian-associated ancestry cluster in a later analysis. Excluded were some V segments that proved indistinguishable, including TRBV6-2 and TRBV6-3.

In the PCR, 60 Vbeta and 13 Jbeta primers were used. TCRdb's table, derived via immunoSEQ multiplex PCR, lists solely in-frame clones and lacks some. The repertoire consists of 60,000 to 80,000 clones, with about 69% occurring once and the leading ten covering 5.4%. To note about this clone: Its matching antigen is unknown.

With 1 base removed from V and 3 bases from J, the gap between germline ends came to 7 bases. Per germline, CDR1 SGHVS and CDR2 FQNEAQ. The CDR3 sequence is 13 residues long. This chain connects TRBV7-8 to TRBJ2-7; D is unresolved. The sequenced material came from PBMCs. The sequence was collected from a woman in her thirties in good health and CMV-seronegative. CDR3 sequence reads: CASSLGPHYEQYV. The CDR3 DNA reads TGTGCCAGCAGCTTAGGACCACACTACGAGCAGTACGTC.